These 25 T cell receptor beta chains were sequenced from one sample in a study of T-cell memory formation after mild COVID-19. TCRdb reprocessed the 5' RACE reads with MiXCR, giving one entry per CDR3 protein. Of about 240,000 distinct CDR3 sequences listed, approximately 9% are singletons. The sequenced sample consisted of PBMCs or a T cell subset sorted from them (not recorded which). All receptors derive from a man aged 18 to 29 who had mild COVID-19 (a few samples of this study predate the infection). Cell type and time point are not known.

This clonotype was counted at least ten times. The chain is built from TRBV4-2 and TRBJ2-1, with 8 bases lining up with TRBD2. The ends lost 0 bases at V and 4 bases at J; junction bases unmatched: 2. Germline loops: CDR1 LGHNA, CDR2 YNFKEQ. The CDR3 sequence is 15 residues long. The DNA for the CDR3 is TGTGCCAGCAGCCAAGAGGGACTAGGATACAATGAGCAGTTCTTC. As protein: CASSQEGLGYNEQFF.

This chain connects TRBV4-3 to TRBJ1-6; tentatively, D is TRBD1 (6 bases). This CDR3 spans 14 amino acids. With 7 bases removed from V and 10 bases from J, the gap between germline ends came to 17 bases. Germline-derived CDR1 and CDR2 are LGHNA and YSLEER. The CDR3 DNA sequence: TGCGCCAGCAAGGGAGACAGGTTTGAATCACCCCTCCACTTT. This codes for CASKGDRFESPLHF.

The chain couples TRBV20-1 to TRBJ2-7, with 10 bases identical to TRBD2. The V gene end was trimmed by 2 bases and the J gene end by 0 bases; junction bases not matched to a gene: 10. Germline lookup yields CDR1 DFQATT and CDR2 SNEGSKA (reference sequence). The CDR3 sequence is 17 residues long. The CDR3 spells CSARSPSSGGFSYEQYF. The CDR3 DNA follows: TGCAGTGCTAGATCCCCTAGTAGCGGGGGGTTCTCCTACGAGCAGTACTTC.

The chain is built from TRBV7-2 and TRBJ2-3, with TRBD2 matching over 7 bases. This CDR3 is built from 15 residues. CDR1 and CDR2 from the germline V gene are SGHTA and FQGNSA. V was clipped by 5 bases and J by 3 bases; unmatched bases: 8. The CDR3 DNA sequence: TGTGCCAGCAGCCCCCGGACTAGTTGGACAGATACGCAGTATTTT. Its translation: CASSPRTSWTDTQYF.

The V gene is TRBV15, the J gene TRBJ2-7; TRBD1 matches at 12 bases. CDR1 and CDR2 from the germline V gene are LNHNV and YYDKDF (reference sequence). The CDR3 runs 16 residues. V lost 5 bases and J lost 5; bases outside the gene matches: 10. The CDR3 reads CATSGGQGASVNEQYF. CDR3 DNA: TGTGCCACCAGCGGGGGACAGGGGGCTTCAGTCAACGAGCAGTACTTC.

The chain is built from TRBV20-1 and TRBJ2-7; 8 bases match TRBD2. In germline, CDR1 is DFQATT, CDR2 SNEGSKA (reference sequence). The CDR3 has 14 residues. With V trimmed by 7 bases and J by 3 bases, 11 bases remained unmatched. CDR3 region: CSGVAAGGNYEQYF. The CDR3 DNA is TGCAGTGGGGTCGCGGCGGGGGGTAACTACGAGCAGTACTTC.

This clonotype was picked up a small number of times. V and J are TRBV7-2 and TRBJ2-3; D is unclear. The germline V gene encodes CDR1 SGHTA and CDR2 FQGNSA. V was cut by 4 bases and J by 3 bases, with 14 bases left in between. The CDR3 totals 15 residues. Here the CDR3 reads CASSSDGTWTDTQYF. CDR3 in DNA: TGTGCCAGCAGCTCCGATGGCACCTGGACAGATACGCAGTATTTT.

The rearrangement uses TRBV12-3 or TRBV12-4 and TRBJ1-1, with 7 bases aligning to TRBD1. This CDR3 comprises 13 residues. Losses at the gene ends were 10 bases for V and 4 bases for J; bases not matched to a gene: 9. CDR3: CATSTGRVTEAFF. Here the CDR3 DNA reads TGTGCCACCTCGACAGGGAGGGTCACTGAAGCTTTCTTT.

There are a few counts of this clonotype. The chain joins TRBV20-1 to TRBJ2-1; 7 bases map to TRBD1. This CDR3 region has 14 residues. V dropped 4 bases and J dropped 6; count of bases not matched to a gene: 9. Germline values: CDR1 DFQATT, CDR2 SNEGSKA (reference sequence). This CDR3 is CSAMGQLLTNEQFF. CDR3 in DNA: TGCAGTGCTATGGGACAGCTGCTTACCAATGAGCAGTTCTTC.

This chain joins TRBV5-1 and TRBJ2-1; 7 bases agree with TRBD2. Germline CDR1 SGHRS, CDR2 YFSETQ. CDR3 size: 14 residues. Germline trimming cut 8 bases from V and 6 bases from J; bases unmatched to any gene: 11. The CDR3 DNA follows: TGCGCCAGTTCGAACGGGGGGACCCCCAATGAGCAGTTCTTC. It encodes CASSNGGTPNEQFF.

CDR3 coding DNA: TGCAGTGCTAGAGGCCTGACTCAGCCCCAGCATTTT. Translated: CSARGLTQPQHF. The V call is TRBV20-1, the J call TRBJ1-5; D remains unclear. Germline V gene lookup returns CDR1 DFQATT and CDR2 SNEGSKA (reference sequence). This CDR3 has 12 residues. Trimming stripped 1 base from V and 6 bases from J, with 7 bases between.

This chain links TRBV6-2 or TRBV6-3 with TRBJ2-7; TRBD2 matches at 9 bases. The germline V gene has CDR1 MNHEY and CDR2 SVGEGT. Trimming cost V 6 bases and J 2 bases; bases outside gene matches: 5. The CDR3 is 14 residues long. CDR3 nucleotides: TGTGCCAGCAGGCGTCTAGCGGGGACCTACGAGCAGTACTTC. Translation: CASRRLAGTYEQYF.

The chain has TRBV7-3 and TRBJ2-3; 11 nucleotides match TRBD2. Germline V gene data show CDR1 as SGHTA and CDR2 as FQGTGA. J gave up 2 bases and V 5 bases, and 9 bases lay outside the gene matches. This CDR3 spans 17 amino acids. DNA for the CDR3: TGTGCCAGCAGCCCAGACCTGGGACTAGCGGTCACAGATACGCAGTATTTT. It is translated as CASSPDLGLAVTDTQYF.

The rearrangement uses TRBV4-3 and TRBJ2-1; D uncertain. Per the germline V gene, CDR1 is LGHNA and CDR2 is YSLEER. V was shortened by 1 base and J by 0 bases, with 10 bases between the two germline ends. This CDR3 comprises 16 residues. This CDR3 reads CASSQVPFGSYNEQFF. In DNA form, the CDR3 reads TGCGCCAGCAGCCAAGTTCCCTTCGGCTCCTACAATGAGCAGTTCTTC.

This chain joins TRBV5-1 and TRBJ2-5, with 9 positions matching TRBD2. This CDR3 has 14 residues. The germline V gene has CDR1 SGHRS and CDR2 YFSETQ. Trimming at V came to 1 base and at J to 4 bases, leaving 2 bases not matched to a gene. The CDR3 DNA reads as TGCGCCAGCAGCTTGATAGCGGGGGTAGAGACCCAGTACTTC. Translating gives CASSLIAGVETQYF.

The gene calls are TRBV11-2 and TRBJ2-1, with 9 bases aligning to TRBD2. This CDR3 is built from 16 residues. V dropped 0 bases and J dropped 6; count of bases not matched to a gene: 6. CDR1 SGHAT and CDR2 FQNNGV come from the germline V gene. CDR3 in amino acids: CASSLDLWRGGNEQFF. The CDR3 DNA follows: TGTGCCAGCAGCTTAGATTTGTGGCGGGGGGGCAATGAGCAGTTCTTC.

This clonotype was picked up many times. V is TRBV7-2 and J is TRBJ2-5, with D tentatively TRBD1 (6 bases). From germline, CDR1 is SGHTA and CDR2 FQGNSA. Deletions cut 5 bases from V and 5 bases from J, with 15 bases between. The CDR3 consists of 14 residues. DNA of the CDR3: TGTGCCAGCAGCCTGGACCCGCAGGGGGAGACCCAGTACTTC. Translation gives CASSLDPQGETQYF.

This clonotype was counted a few times. V and J are TRBV20-1 and TRBJ1-5; 8 bases agree with TRBD1. The CDR3 is 14 amino acids. CDR1 is DFQATT, CDR2 SNEGSKA, per germline (reference sequence). The CDR3 reads CTPAGQGAFQPQHF. The CDR3 DNA follows: TGCACCCCAGCAGGGCAGGGGGCCTTTCAGCCCCAGCATTTT.

Only a few counts were recorded for this clonotype. The chain joins TRBV20-1 to TRBJ1-5; 9 nucleotides agree with TRBD1. Germline CDR1 DFQATT, CDR2 SNEGSKA (reference sequence). The CDR3 runs to 14 residues. The trim removed 4 bases at V and 8 bases at J, leaving 9 bases unmatched. CDR3 residues: CSATKTGGSKPQHF. The CDR3 nucleotides are TGCAGTGCTACTAAAACAGGGGGCAGCAAGCCCCAGCATTTT.

This clonotype was seen a handful of times. The J gene is TRBJ2-1, the V gene TRBV4-3; TRBD2 might be the D (6 bases). The CDR3 is 18 amino acids. Germline loops: CDR1 LGHNA, CDR2 YSLEER. Trimming stripped 4 bases from V and 9 bases from J, with 28 bases between. CDR3 sequence: CASSPLPARDGLFGEQFF. CDR3 coding DNA: TGCGCCAGCAGCCCCCTACCTGCGCGGGACGGATTGTTTGGTGAGCAGTTCTTC.

The chain uses TRBV5-1 and TRBJ2-7; D gene ambiguous. V was clipped by 4 bases and J by 1 base, with 6 bases between them. The CDR3 loop spans 12 amino acids. Germline V gene lookup returns CDR1 SGHRS and CDR2 YFSETQ. The CDR3 nucleotides read TGCGCCAGCAGCAAGGTTTCCTACGAGCAGTACTTC. Protein product: CASSKVSYEQYF.

This clonotype has a handful of counts. V and J are TRBV4-3 and TRBJ2-7; TRBD2 matches 7 bases. The CDR3 sequence is 14 residues long. V shed 1 base and J 4 bases; nucleotides not matched to a gene: 4. Germline assignment: CDR1 LGHNA and CDR2 YSLEER. The CDR3 DNA reads as TGCGCCAGCAGCCAAGGACACGGGGGGTACGAGCAGTACTTC. It is translated as CASSQGHGGYEQYF.

This chain links TRBV7-2 with TRBJ1-2; a weak D match, TRBD1 (6 bases). The V and J ends lost 5 bases and 4 bases respectively, with 14 bases between them. Germline values: CDR1 SGHTA, CDR2 FQGNSA. The CDR3 has 14 residues. For the CDR3, the DNA is TGTGCCAGCAGCCTAGAGCAGGGGTTCTATGGCTACACCTTC. Its translation is CASSLEQGFYGYTF.

This clonotype was detected only a few times. The genes are TRBV11-2 and TRBJ2-3; 11 positions match TRBD1. The CDR3 length is 16 residues. The ends lost 5 bases at V and 3 bases at J; junction bases unmatched: 7. CDR1 SGHAT and CDR2 FQNNGV come from the germline V gene. CDR3: CASSDDRDRGTDTQYF. The CDR3 coding sequence is TGTGCCAGCAGCGACGACCGGGACAGGGGGACAGATACGCAGTATTTT.

This clonotype was seen only a few times. This chain uses TRBV6-2 or TRBV6-3 with TRBJ1-2, with D unresolved. Trimming pared 6 bases from V and 8 bases from J, leaving 16 bases between. The germline gives CDR1 MNHEY, CDR2 SVGEGT. CDR3 length equals 13 residues. The DNA of the CDR3 is TGTGCCAGCAGGGGCTTCGAGGGAGTGGGCTACACCTTC. Translating it yields CASRGFEGVGYTF.